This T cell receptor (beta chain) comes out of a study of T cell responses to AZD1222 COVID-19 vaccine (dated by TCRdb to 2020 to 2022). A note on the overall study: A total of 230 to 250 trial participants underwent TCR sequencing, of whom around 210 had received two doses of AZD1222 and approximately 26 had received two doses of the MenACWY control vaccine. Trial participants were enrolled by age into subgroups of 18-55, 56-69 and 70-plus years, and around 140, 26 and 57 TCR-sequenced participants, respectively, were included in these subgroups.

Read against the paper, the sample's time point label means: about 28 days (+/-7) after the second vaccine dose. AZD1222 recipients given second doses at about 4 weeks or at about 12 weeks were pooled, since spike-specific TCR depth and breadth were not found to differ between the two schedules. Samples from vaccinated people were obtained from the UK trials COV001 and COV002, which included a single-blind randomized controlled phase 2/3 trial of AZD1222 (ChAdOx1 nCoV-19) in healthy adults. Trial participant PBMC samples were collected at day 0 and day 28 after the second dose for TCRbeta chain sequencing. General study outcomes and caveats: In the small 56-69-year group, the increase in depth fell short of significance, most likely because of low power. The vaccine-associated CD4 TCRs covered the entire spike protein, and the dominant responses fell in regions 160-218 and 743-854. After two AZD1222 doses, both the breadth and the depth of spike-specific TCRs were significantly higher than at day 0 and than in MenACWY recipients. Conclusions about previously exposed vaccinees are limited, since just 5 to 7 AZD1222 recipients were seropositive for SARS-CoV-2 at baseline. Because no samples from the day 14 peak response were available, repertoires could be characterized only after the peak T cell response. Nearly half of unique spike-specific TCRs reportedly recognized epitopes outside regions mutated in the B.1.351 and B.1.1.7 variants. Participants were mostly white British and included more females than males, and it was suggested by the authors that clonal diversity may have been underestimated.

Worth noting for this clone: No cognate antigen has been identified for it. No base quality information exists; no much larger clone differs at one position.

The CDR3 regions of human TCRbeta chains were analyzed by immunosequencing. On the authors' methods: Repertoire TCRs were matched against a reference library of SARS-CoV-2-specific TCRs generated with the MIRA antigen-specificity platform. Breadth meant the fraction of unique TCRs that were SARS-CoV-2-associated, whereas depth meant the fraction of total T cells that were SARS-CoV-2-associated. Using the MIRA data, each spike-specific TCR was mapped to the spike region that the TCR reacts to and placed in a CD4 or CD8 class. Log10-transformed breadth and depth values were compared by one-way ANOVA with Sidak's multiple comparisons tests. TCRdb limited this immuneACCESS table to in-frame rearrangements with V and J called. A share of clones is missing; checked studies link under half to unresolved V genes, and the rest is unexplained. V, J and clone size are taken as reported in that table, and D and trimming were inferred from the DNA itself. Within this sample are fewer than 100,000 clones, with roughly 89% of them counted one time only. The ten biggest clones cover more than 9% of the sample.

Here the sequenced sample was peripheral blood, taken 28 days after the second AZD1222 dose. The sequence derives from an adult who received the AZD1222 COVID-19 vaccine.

The nucleotide sequence reads TGTGCCAGCAGCCGAATCTCAACAGCGTCTTCCTACGAGCAGTACTTC. It is translated as CASSRISTASSYEQYF. This chain is built from TRBV7-6 and TRBJ2-7; the D gene cannot be resolved reliably. CDR1 and CDR2 are read off the germline V gene as SGHVS and FNYEAQ. The CDR3, cysteine through phenylalanine, is 16 amino acids long. Of the read, only the CDR3 DNA is kept; its 48 bases are in frame from base 1. Trimming at the junction amounts to 5 bases on V and 1 base on J, and the germline ends lie 18 bases apart.